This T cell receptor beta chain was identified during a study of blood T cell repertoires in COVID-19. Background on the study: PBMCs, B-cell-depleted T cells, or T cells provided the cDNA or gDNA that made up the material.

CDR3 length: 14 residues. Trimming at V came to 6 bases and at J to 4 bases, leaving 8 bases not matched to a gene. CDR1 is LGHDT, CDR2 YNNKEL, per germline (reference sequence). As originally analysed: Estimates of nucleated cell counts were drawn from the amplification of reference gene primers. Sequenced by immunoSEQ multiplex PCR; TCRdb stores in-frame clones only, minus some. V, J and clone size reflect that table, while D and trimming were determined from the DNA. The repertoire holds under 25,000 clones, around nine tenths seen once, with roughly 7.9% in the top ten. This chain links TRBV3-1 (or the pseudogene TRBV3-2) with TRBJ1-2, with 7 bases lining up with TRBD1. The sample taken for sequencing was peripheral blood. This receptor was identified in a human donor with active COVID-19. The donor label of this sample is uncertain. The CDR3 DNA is TGTGCCAGCAGTCTCACCGGGACAGCCTATGGCTACACCTTC. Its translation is CASSLTGTAYGYTF.